This paragraph reports one T cell receptor beta chain. Antigen unknown. This specimen belongs to a study of ipilimumab plus nivolumab after autologous stem cell transplantation. As for the study in general: The DLBCL cohort had primary refractory and relapsed disease, with 18-month progression-free survival of around 86% and 29%.

Repertoires were generated with immunoSEQ multiplex PCR, while TCRdb's copy carries only in-frame clones and drops some. This sample carries about 12,000 clones, 69% of them seen once, and the ten largest clones take about 28%. Points from the study as a whole: The authors say TCR, Treg and microbiome findings warrant further study.

The receptor's source is a male donor with diffuse large B-cell lymphoma. Sample: PBMCs, taken in a trial of ipilimumab plus nivolumab as post-transplant consolidation.

CDR3 region: CSVEWGLNQPQHF. CDR3 DNA sequence: TGCAGCGTTGAATGGGGGTTAAATCAGCCCCAGCATTTT. This rearrangement joins TRBV29-1 to TRBJ1-5; tentative D call: TRBD1 (5 bases). The V end was cut by 2 bases, the J end by 4 bases, with 9 bases between. The CDR3 is made up of 13 amino acids. Germline CDR1 and CDR2: SQVTM and ANQGSEA.